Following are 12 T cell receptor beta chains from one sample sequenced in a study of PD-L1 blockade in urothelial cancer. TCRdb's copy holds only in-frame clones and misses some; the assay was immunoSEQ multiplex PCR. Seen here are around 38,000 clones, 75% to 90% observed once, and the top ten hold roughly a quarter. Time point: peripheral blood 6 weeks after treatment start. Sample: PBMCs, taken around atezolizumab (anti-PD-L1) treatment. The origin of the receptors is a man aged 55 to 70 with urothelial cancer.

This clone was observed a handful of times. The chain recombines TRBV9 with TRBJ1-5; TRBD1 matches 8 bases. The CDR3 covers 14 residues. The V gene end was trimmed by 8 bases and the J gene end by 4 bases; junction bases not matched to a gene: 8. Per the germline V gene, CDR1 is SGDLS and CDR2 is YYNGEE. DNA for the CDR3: TGTGCCAGTCAGGACAGGGCAGGGAATCAGCCCCAGCATTTT. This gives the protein CASQDRAGNQPQHF.

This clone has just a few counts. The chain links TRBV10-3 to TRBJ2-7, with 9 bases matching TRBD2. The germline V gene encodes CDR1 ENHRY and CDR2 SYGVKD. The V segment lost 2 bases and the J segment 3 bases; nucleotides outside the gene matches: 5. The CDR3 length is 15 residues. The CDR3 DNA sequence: TGTGCCATCAGTGAGGTTTCTAGCGGGGTCTACGAGCAGTACTTC. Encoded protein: CAISEVSSGVYEQYF.

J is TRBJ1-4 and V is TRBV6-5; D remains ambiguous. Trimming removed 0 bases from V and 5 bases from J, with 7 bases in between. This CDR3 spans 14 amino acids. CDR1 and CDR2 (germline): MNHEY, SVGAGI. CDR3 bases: TGTGCCAGCAGTTACTCGATTACAAATGAAAAACTGTTTTTT. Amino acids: CASSYSITNEKLFF.

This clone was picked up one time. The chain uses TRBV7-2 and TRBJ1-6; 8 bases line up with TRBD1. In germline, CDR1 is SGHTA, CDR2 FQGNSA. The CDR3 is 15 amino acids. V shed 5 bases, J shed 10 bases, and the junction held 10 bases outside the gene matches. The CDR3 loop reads CASSPGTGGRSPLHF. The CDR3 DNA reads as TGTGCCAGCAGCCCAGGCACAGGGGGACGGTCACCCCTCCACTTT.

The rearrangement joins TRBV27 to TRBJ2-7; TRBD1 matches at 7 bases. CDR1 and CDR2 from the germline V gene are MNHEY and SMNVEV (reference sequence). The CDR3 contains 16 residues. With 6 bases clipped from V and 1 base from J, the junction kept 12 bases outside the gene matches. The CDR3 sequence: CASRKEPGQSSYEQYF. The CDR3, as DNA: TGTGCCAGCAGGAAGGAACCGGGACAGAGTTCCTACGAGCAGTACTTC.

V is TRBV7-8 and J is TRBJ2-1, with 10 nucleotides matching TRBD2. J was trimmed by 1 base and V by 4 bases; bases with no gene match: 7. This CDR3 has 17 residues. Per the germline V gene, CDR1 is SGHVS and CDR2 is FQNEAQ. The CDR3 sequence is CASSSGLLAGSYNEQFF. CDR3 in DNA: TGTGCCAGCAGCTCAGGTCTACTAGCGGGGTCCTACAATGAGCAGTTCTTC.

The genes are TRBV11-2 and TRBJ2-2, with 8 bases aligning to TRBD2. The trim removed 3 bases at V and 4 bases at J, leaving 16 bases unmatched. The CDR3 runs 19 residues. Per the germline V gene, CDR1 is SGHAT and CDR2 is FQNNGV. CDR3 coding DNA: TGTGCCAGCAGCTTCCGGGGGGTGGCGGGAGGTGTAAGCACCGGGGAGCTGTTTTTT. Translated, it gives CASSFRGVAGGVSTGELFF.

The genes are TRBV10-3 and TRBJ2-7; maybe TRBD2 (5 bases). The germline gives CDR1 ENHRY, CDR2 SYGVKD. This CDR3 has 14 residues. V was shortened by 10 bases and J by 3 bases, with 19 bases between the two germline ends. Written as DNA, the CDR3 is TGTGCCACCGAGACGGGAAAAAGGAACTACGAGCAGTACTTC. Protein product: CATETGKRNYEQYF.

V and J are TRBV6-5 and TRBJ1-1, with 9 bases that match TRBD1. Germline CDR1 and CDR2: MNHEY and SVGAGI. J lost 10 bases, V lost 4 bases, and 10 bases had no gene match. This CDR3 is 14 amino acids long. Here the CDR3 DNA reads TGTGCCAGCAGTTGGGCAACAGGGGGCAGTGGAGCTTTCTTT. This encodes CASSWATGGSGAFF.

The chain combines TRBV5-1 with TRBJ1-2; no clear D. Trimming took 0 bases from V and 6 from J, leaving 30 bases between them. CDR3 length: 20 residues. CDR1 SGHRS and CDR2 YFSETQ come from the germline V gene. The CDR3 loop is CASSLGRTGLVRGADDGYTF. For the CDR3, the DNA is TGCGCCAGCAGCTTGGGGAGGACGGGTCTGGTGCGGGGTGCAGATGATGGCTACACCTTC. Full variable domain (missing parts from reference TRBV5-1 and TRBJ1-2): KAGVTQTPRYLIKTRGQQVTLSCSPISGHRSVSWYQQTPGQGLQFLFEYFSETQRNKGNFPGRFSGRQFSNSRSEMNVSTLELGDSALYLCASSLGRTGLVRGADDGYTFGSGTRLTVV.

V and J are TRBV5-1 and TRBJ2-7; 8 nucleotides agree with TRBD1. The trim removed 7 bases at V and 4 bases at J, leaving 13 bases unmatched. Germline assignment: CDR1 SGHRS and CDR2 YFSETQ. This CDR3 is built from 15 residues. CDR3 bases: TGCGCCAGCCGATCGGGCGGACAGGGTAATTACGAGCAGTACTTC. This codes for CASRSGGQGNYEQYF.

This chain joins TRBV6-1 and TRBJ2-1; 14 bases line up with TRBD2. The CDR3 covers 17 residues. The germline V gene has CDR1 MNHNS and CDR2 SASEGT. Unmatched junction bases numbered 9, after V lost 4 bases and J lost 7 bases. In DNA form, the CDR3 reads TGTGCCAGCAGTGCCCCGGGACTAGCGGGAGCCCCAAATGAGCAGTTCTTC. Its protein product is CASSAPGLAGAPNEQFF.